These 22 T cell receptor beta chains share one sample of origin, sequenced in a study of blood T cell repertoires in COVID-19. Sequencing was performed with immunoSEQ multiplex PCR; in TCRdb, only in-frame clones are kept and a portion is missing. Here the sample spans about 190,000 clones, 65% to 85% being singletons. The source material was PBMCs or T cells enriched from blood (not recorded which). These TCRs come from a woman in her 30s who had been exposed to COVID-19.

This sequence joins TRBV7-2 and TRBJ2-2; the match to TRBD2 covers 8 bases. CDR3 length equals 16 residues. Germline V gives CDR1 SGHTA, CDR2 FQGNSA. Trimming removed 6 bases from V and 4 bases from J; junction bases left unmatched: 10. As DNA, the CDR3 is TGTGCCAGCAGGTATCCCGAGCGGGGGACCACCGGGGAGCTGTTTTTT. Amino acids: CASRYPERGTTGELFF.

This clone was seen more than once but under ten times. The rearrangement joins TRBV2 to TRBJ1-6; 8 nucleotides match TRBD1. CDR3 length equals 14 residues. The germline V gene encodes CDR1 SNHLY and CDR2 FYNNEI. V shed 9 bases, J shed 8 bases, and the junction held 9 bases outside the gene matches. The CDR3 spells CASFSRDRYSPLHF. CDR3 sequence (DNA): TGTGCCAGTTTCTCCCGGGACAGGTATTCACCCCTCCACTTT.

This chain links TRBV19 with TRBJ1-2; D not certain. The V end lost 4 bases, the J end lost 0 bases, and 9 bases lay between the germline ends. Germline V lookup: CDR1 LNHDA, CDR2 SQIVND (reference sequence). The CDR3 covers 14 residues. The CDR3 sequence: CASSTKPSNYGYTF. CDR3 in DNA: TGTGCCAGTAGTACCAAGCCTTCTAACTATGGCTACACCTTC.

This clone has a handful of counts. The gene calls are TRBV5-4 and TRBJ2-2; possibly TRBD1 for D (5 bases). This CDR3 has 16 residues. Germline V gives CDR1 SGHNT, CDR2 YYREEE (reference sequence). V was clipped by 2 bases and J by 3 bases, with 14 bases between them. CDR3 region: CASSFPQGSDTGELFF. The DNA of the CDR3 is TGTGCCAGCAGCTTCCCCCAGGGATCGGACACCGGGGAGCTGTTTTTT.

V and J are TRBV5-8 and TRBJ2-1; D gene uncertain. The CDR3 spans 14 residues. V was trimmed by 3 bases and J by 1 base, leaving 8 bases between them. Germline V lookup: CDR1 SGHTS, CDR2 YDEGEE. The CDR3 loop is CASSSLESYNEQFF. Here the CDR3 DNA reads TGTGCCAGCAGCTCCCTAGAATCCTACAATGAGCAGTTCTTC. The full variable domain, in which reference TRBV5-8 and TRBJ2-1 provide the parts outside the CDR3, is EAGVTQSPTHLIKTRGQQATLRCSPISGHTSVYWYQQALGLGLQFLLWYDEGEERNRGNFPPRFSGRQFPNYSSELNVNALELEDSALYLCASSSLESYNEQFFGPGTRLTVL.

The genes are TRBV7-9 and TRBJ2-5, with D possibly TRBD1 on 5 matching bases. V was clipped by 7 bases and J by 5 bases, with 17 bases between them. Germline CDR1 reads SEHNR; CDR2 reads FQNEAQ (reference sequence). The CDR3 is 14 amino acids. In nucleotides, the CDR3 is TGTGCCAGCACCACCCTGGGGCAGTGGGAGACCCAGTACTTC. As protein: CASTTLGQWETQYF.

The rearrangement joins TRBV5-1 to TRBJ1-1; D perhaps matches TRBD1 (5 bases). The V gene lost 2 bases and the J gene lost 0 bases, with 14 bases spanning the gap. Per germline, CDR1 SGHRS and CDR2 YFSETQ. The CDR3 extends over 16 amino acids. CDR3 sequence: CASSFRAGQMNTEAFF. CDR3 nucleotide sequence: TGCGCCAGCAGCTTTCGAGCAGGGCAAATGAACACTGAAGCTTTCTTT.

The gene calls are TRBV24-1 and TRBJ1-2; TRBD1 matches at 12 bases. Trimming cost V 7 bases and J 4 bases; bases outside gene matches: 9. CDR3 length equals 16 residues. CDR1 is KGHDR and CDR2 is SFDVKD in the germline V gene. The CDR3 bases are TGTGCCACCAGCCCCGGGACAGGGGGCACCGGCTATGGCTACACCTTC. This translates into CATSPGTGGTGYGYTF.

V usage is TRBV19 and J usage is TRBJ2-2, with D unclear. Deletions cut 3 bases from V and 3 bases from J, with 11 bases between. CDR1 is LNHDA, CDR2 SQIVND, per germline (reference sequence). The CDR3 runs 15 residues. CDR3 residues: CASSMYSRDTGELFF. CDR3 nucleotide sequence: TGTGCCAGTAGTATGTACTCCCGGGACACCGGGGAGCTGTTTTTT.

The V call is TRBV15, the J call TRBJ1-6; TRBD1 is a possible D gene (6 bases). The V and J ends lost 0 bases and 13 bases respectively, with 25 bases between them. The CDR3 sequence is 18 residues long. The germline V gene has CDR1 LNHNV and CDR2 YYDKDF (reference sequence). CDR3 region: CATSRDRTPMQGSLPLHF. Here the CDR3 DNA reads TGTGCCACCAGCAGAGATAGGACGCCCATGCAGGGGAGTCTCCCCCTCCACTTT.

The chain is built from TRBV29-1 and TRBJ2-3; 10 bases map to TRBD2. Germline CDR1 is SQVTM and CDR2 is ANQGSEA. V lost 6 bases, J lost 0 bases, and 15 bases stayed unmatched. The CDR3 runs 18 residues. CDR3 sequence reads: CSVAGAVLAGVSTDTQYF. The CDR3 DNA reads TGCAGCGTGGCCGGGGCGGTTCTAGCGGGGGTCAGCACAGATACGCAGTATTTT.

This clone has just a few counts. The CDR3 reads CASSGIMGAHQPQHF. For the CDR3, the DNA is TGTGCCAGCAGTGGGATTATGGGGGCGCATCAGCCCCAGCATTTT. The chain couples TRBV7-2 to TRBJ1-5; weak D call: TRBD1 (6 bases). V was clipped by 6 bases and J by 5 bases, with 17 bases between them. Per germline, CDR1 SGHTA and CDR2 FQGNSA. The CDR3 contains 15 residues.

This chain uses TRBV19 with TRBJ1-1; D call uncertain. The length of the CDR3 is 13 residues. The V end lost 5 bases, the J end lost 1 base, and 8 bases lay between the germline ends. Germline CDR1 is LNHDA and CDR2 is SQIVND (reference sequence). The CDR3 DNA reads as TGTGCCAGTAGTCCAACACAGAACACTGAAGCTTTCTTT. Translating it yields CASSPTQNTEAFF.

The chain carries TRBV5-5 and TRBJ1-1, with no clear D. CDR1 SGHKS and CDR2 YYEKEE come from the germline V gene (reference sequence). V was trimmed by 2 bases and J by 1 base, leaving 12 bases between them. CDR3 size: 15 residues. The CDR3 sequence: CASSFTDSRNTEAFF. The CDR3 bases are TGTGCCAGCAGCTTCACGGACTCACGGAACACTGAAGCTTTCTTT. The whole variable domain, remainder taken from reference TRBV5-5 and TRBJ1-1, is DAGVTQSPTHLIKTRGQQVTLRCSPISGHKSVSWYQQVLGQGPQFIFQYYEKEERGRGNFPDRFSARQFPNYSSELNVNALLLGDSALYLCASSFTDSRNTEAFFGQGTRLTVV.

This chain connects TRBV15 to TRBJ1-1; the D is unclear. Per germline, CDR1 LNHNV and CDR2 YYDKDF (reference sequence). The V end was cut by 4 bases, the J end by 4 bases, with 13 bases between. The CDR3 runs 14 residues. CDR3 nucleotides: TGTGCCACCAGCAACCCGGGAAGGGTCACTGAAGCTTTCTTT. Amino acid sequence: CATSNPGRVTEAFF.

This rearrangement joins TRBV19 to TRBJ1-6; D is undetermined. Germline lookup yields CDR1 LNHDA and CDR2 SQIVND (reference sequence). V was shortened by 6 bases and J by 8 bases, with 14 bases between the two germline ends. The CDR3 extends over 14 amino acids. The CDR3 DNA reads TGTGCCAGTAGGCCCCGGGGTGAGGATTCACCCCTCCACTTT. Protein sequence: CASRPRGEDSPLHF.

This chain connects TRBV9 to TRBJ1-2; D might be TRBD1 (6 bases). The length of the CDR3 is 14 residues. Trimming left V 4 bases short and J 2 bases short, with 12 bases between. Germline-derived CDR1 and CDR2 are SGDLS and YYNGEE. The CDR3 protein is CASSQQGPNYGYTF. As DNA, the CDR3 is TGTGCCAGCAGCCAACAGGGACCCAACTATGGCTACACCTTC.

The genes are TRBV19 and TRBJ1-1; no clear D gene. The CDR3 spans 13 residues. Germline lookup yields CDR1 LNHDA and CDR2 SQIVND (reference sequence). With 3 bases removed from V and 11 bases from J, the gap between germline ends came to 16 bases. The CDR3 sequence: CASSIFPGRRAFF. Written as DNA, the CDR3 is TGTGCCAGTAGTATCTTCCCAGGCCGGAGGGCTTTCTTT.

This rearrangement joins TRBV10-3 to TRBJ1-2; D is unresolved. The CDR3 extends over 12 amino acids. The germline V and J ends were trimmed by 2 bases and 8 bases, with 9 bases remaining between them. Germline V gene lookup returns CDR1 ENHRY and CDR2 SYGVKD. CDR3 in amino acids: CAISEVKQGYTF. DNA for the CDR3: TGTGCCATCAGTGAGGTCAAACAGGGCTACACCTTC.

CDR3 residues: CAWTQLAGGYDEQFF. The CDR3 bases are TGTGCCTGGACCCAACTAGCGGGGGGGTATGATGAGCAGTTCTTC. The chain carries TRBV30 and TRBJ2-1, with 13 bases aligning to TRBD2. This CDR3 comprises 15 residues. The V and J ends lost 4 bases and 8 bases, in that order; junction bases with no gene match: 8. The germline gives CDR1 GTSNPN, CDR2 SVGIG (reference sequence).

The genes are TRBV30 and TRBJ1-5, with unresolved D. CDR3 length: 13 amino acids. Germline V gives CDR1 GTSNPN, CDR2 SVGIG (reference sequence). Trimming cost V 2 bases and J 1 base, with 6 bases left between them. The CDR3 loop is CAWSPGSNQPQHF. In DNA, the CDR3 is TGTGCCTGGAGTCCGGGGAGCAATCAGCCCCAGCATTTT.

The chain couples TRBV27 to TRBJ2-2; TRBD1 might be the D (5 bases). V lost 1 base and J lost 6, with 9 bases in between. Germline loops: CDR1 MNHEY, CDR2 SMNVEV (reference sequence). The CDR3 spans 14 residues. This CDR3 is CASSLWAGPGELFF. CDR3 coding DNA: TGTGCCAGCAGTTTATGGGCAGGGCCCGGGGAGCTGTTTTTT.